Listed below are T cell receptor beta chains from one sample, sequenced in a study of blood T cell repertoires in COVID-19. This table comes from immunoSEQ multiplex PCR, and its TCRdb copy is limited to in-frame clones, with some not included. This table holds 100,000 to 150,000 clones, about 85% found once. The sequencing sample was made of peripheral blood. The source is an elderly woman with acute or convalescent COVID-19. CDR3s include the opening cysteine and the closing phenylalanine or tryptophan. Fields, in order: clone size, J gene, V gene, D gene, CDR3 length, CDR3 DNA, CDR3 protein. D genes are given only for firm matches. The size entry is marked missing in some rows and otherwise reads once, few, many or a size class.

clone_size: once
j_call: TRBJ2-1
v_call: TRBV11-2
d_call: -
cdr3_length: 15
cdr3_nt: TGTGCCAGCAGCTTAGGGAGTACTATAGGCAATGAGCAGTTCTTC
cdr3_aa: CASSLGSTIGNEQFF

clone_size: -
j_call: TRBJ1-2
v_call: TRBV5-1
d_call: -
cdr3_length: 16
cdr3_nt: TGCGCCAGCAGCTTGGTCCCTACAGGGAGCGTCTATGGCTACACCTTC
cdr3_aa: CASSLVPTGSVYGYTF

clone_size: -
j_call: TRBJ1-4
v_call: TRBV12-5
d_call: -
cdr3_length: 14
cdr3_nt: TGTGCTAGTTGGGAGAGTGGAACTAATGAAAAACTGTTTTTT
cdr3_aa: CASWESGTNEKLFF

clone_size: once
j_call: TRBJ2-5
v_call: TRBV6-5
d_call: TRBD2
cdr3_length: 14
cdr3_nt: TGTGCCAGCAGCGTAGCGGGGGGGCGAGAGACCCAGTACTTC
cdr3_aa: CASSVAGGRETQYF

clone_size: -
j_call: TRBJ2-1
v_call: TRBV9
d_call: -
cdr3_length: 15
cdr3_nt: TGTGCCAGCAGCCGGGACTCCAGCTCCTACAATGAGCAGTTCTTC
cdr3_aa: CASSRDSSSYNEQFF

clone_size: -
j_call: TRBJ1-4
v_call: TRBV18
d_call: TRBD1
cdr3_length: 16
cdr3_nt: TGTGCCAGCTCACCAGGAATCGGGACAGCTAATGAAAAACTGTTTTTT
cdr3_aa: CASSPGIGTANEKLFF

clone_size: -
j_call: TRBJ2-6
v_call: TRBV7-2
d_call: -
cdr3_length: 15
cdr3_nt: TGTGCCAGCAGCTTAGCCAGAAGTGGGGCCAACGTCCTGACTTTC
cdr3_aa: CASSLARSGANVLTF

clone_size: -
j_call: TRBJ2-1
v_call: TRBV4-1
d_call: TRBD1
cdr3_length: 14
cdr3_nt: TGCGCCAGCAGCCAAGCGGACAGGGGAGGTGAGCAGTTCTTC
cdr3_aa: CASSQADRGGEQFF

clone_size: -
j_call: TRBJ1-2
v_call: TRBV19
d_call: -
cdr3_length: 13
cdr3_nt: TGTGCCAGTAATTCAGGGCGAGGCTATGGCTACACCTTC
cdr3_aa: CASNSGRGYGYTF

clone_size: -
j_call: TRBJ1-1
v_call: TRBV27
d_call: -
cdr3_length: 15
cdr3_nt: TGTGCCAGCAGTTCCACAGGGTGGGGAGACACTGAAGCTTTCTTT
cdr3_aa: CASSSTGWGDTEAFF

clone_size: -
j_call: TRBJ1-2
v_call: TRBV6-1
d_call: -
cdr3_length: 14
cdr3_nt: TGTGCCAGCAGTGATGAGTTCCGAGGGTATGGCTACACCTTC
cdr3_aa: CASSDEFRGYGYTF

clone_size: -
j_call: TRBJ2-3
v_call: TRBV6-5
d_call: -
cdr3_length: 15
cdr3_nt: TGTGCCAGCAGTTACTCGGGACACCTCACAGATACGCAGTATTTT
cdr3_aa: CASSYSGHLTDTQYF

clone_size: -
j_call: TRBJ1-3
v_call: TRBV6-2/TRBV6-3
d_call: TRBD1
cdr3_length: 16
cdr3_nt: TGTGCCAGCAGTTCAGCTGGGACAGGGGCTGGAAACACCATATATTTT
cdr3_aa: CASSSAGTGAGNTIYF